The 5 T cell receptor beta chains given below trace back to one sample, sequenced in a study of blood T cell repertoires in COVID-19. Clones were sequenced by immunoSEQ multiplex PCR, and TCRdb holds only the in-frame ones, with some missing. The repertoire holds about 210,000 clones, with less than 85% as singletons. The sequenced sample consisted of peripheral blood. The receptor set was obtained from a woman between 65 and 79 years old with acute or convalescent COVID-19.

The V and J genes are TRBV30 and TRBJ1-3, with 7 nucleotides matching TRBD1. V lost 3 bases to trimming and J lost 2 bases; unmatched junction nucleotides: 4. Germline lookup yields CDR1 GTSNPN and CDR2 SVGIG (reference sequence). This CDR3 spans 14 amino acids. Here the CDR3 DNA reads TGTGCCTGGAGGACACAGGGGACTGGAAACACCATATATTTT. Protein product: CAWRTQGTGNTIYF.

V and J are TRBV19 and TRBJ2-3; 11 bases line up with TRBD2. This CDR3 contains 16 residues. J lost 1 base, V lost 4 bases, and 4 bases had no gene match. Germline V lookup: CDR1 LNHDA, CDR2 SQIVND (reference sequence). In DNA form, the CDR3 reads TGTGCCAGTAGTAGAATTAGCGGGGGGGGCACAGATACGCAGTATTTT. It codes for CASSRISGGGTDTQYF.

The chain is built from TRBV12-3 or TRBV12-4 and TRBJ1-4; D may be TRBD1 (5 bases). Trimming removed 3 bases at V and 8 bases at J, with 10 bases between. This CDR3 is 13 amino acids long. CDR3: CASSLAGGEKLFF. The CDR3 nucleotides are TGTGCCAGCAGTTTGGCGGGGGGGGAAAAACTGTTTTTT.

The CDR3 spells CASSPRGAGGYNEQFF. The CDR3 DNA follows: TGTGCCAGCAGCCCCAGGGGGGCGGGGGGCTACAATGAGCAGTTCTTC. V is TRBV6-4 and J is TRBJ2-1, with D maybe TRBD2 (8 bases). This CDR3 spans 16 amino acids. CDR1 and CDR2 (germline): MRHNA, SNTAGT. Trimming stripped 6 bases from V and 3 bases from J, with 18 bases between.

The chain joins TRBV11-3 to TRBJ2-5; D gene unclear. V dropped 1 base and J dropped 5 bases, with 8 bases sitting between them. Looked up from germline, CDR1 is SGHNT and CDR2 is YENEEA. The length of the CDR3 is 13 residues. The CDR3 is CASSLGGGETQYF. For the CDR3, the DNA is TGTGCCAGCAGCTTAGGAGGTGGGGAGACCCAGTACTTC.